This T cell receptor (beta chain) derives from a study of blood T cell repertoires in COVID-19. In the study overall: The study drew acute and convalescent COVID-19 samples from the United States, Italy and Spain. PBMCs, B-cell-depleted T cells, or T cells were the source of the cDNA or gDNA that made up the material.

CDR1 and CDR2 (germline): MGHDK, SYGVNS. Germline trimming cut 8 bases from V and 5 bases from J; bases unmatched to any gene: 3. This CDR3 is 12 amino acids long. Per the authors' pipeline: Amplification from reference gene primers served as the basis for estimated nucleated cell counts. Generated by immunoSEQ multiplex PCR, the TCRdb table keeps only in-frame clones and is missing some. V and J calls and clone size are as listed in that table; D and trimming were resolved from the DNA. The sample has 120,000 or so clones, 85% seen once. Sequencing was carried out using peripheral blood. This sequence was found in a man of 80 years or more with active or convalescent COVID-19. This rearrangement joins TRBV25-1 to TRBJ2-5; TRBD2 agrees at 9 bases. Written as DNA, the CDR3 is TGTGCCAGCCGACTAGCGGATGAGACCCAGTACTTC. Protein sequence: CASRLADETQYF.